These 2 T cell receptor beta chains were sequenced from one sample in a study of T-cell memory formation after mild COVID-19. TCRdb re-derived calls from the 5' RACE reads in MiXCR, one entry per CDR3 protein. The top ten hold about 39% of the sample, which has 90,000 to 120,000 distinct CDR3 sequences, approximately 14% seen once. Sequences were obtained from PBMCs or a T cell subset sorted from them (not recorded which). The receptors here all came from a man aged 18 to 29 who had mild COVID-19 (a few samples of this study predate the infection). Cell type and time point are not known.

In DNA, the CDR3 is TGCGCCAGCAGCGCCCGGGGGTCGGGTTACAATGAGCAGTTCTTC. Protein product: CASSARGSGYNEQFF. The V and J genes are TRBV5-1 and TRBJ2-1, with D possibly being TRBD2 (6 bases). V lost 4 bases and J lost 4, with 15 bases in between. This CDR3 region has 15 residues. Germline V gene lookup returns CDR1 SGHRS and CDR2 YFSETQ. The full variable domain, with the rest looked up from reference TRBV5-1 and TRBJ2-1, is KAGVTQTPRYLIKTRGQQVTLSCSPISGHRSVSWYQQTPGQGLQFLFEYFSETQRNKGNFPGRFSGRQFSNSRSEMNVSTLELGDSALYLCASSARGSGYNEQFFGPGTRLTVL.

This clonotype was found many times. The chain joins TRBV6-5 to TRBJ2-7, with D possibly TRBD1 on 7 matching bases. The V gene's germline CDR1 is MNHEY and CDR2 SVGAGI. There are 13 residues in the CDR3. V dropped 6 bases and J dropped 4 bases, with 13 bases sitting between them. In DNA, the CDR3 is TGTGCCAGCAGAGCAGGGGGGATGTACGAGCAGTACGTC. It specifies CASRAGGMYEQYV.